Below, 26 T cell receptor beta chains from the same sample are listed, as sequenced in a study of early T cells in non-severe SARS-CoV-2 infection. Using its own MiXCR run on the 5' RACE reads, TCRdb lists one record per CDR3 protein. The sample has about 92,000 distinct CDR3 sequences, about an eighth seen once. The sequencing sample was made of whole blood. These receptors originate from an adult who was a healthcare worker with PCR-confirmed SARS-CoV-2 infection or an uninfected control (not recorded which).

This clonotype was picked up many times. The genes are TRBV9 and TRBJ2-3; 9 bases are a match to TRBD2. The germline V gene encodes CDR1 SGDLS and CDR2 YYNGEE. The ends lost 0 bases at V and 4 bases at J; junction bases unmatched: 9. This CDR3 has 17 amino acids. The CDR3 bases are TGTGCCAGCAGCGTAGAAGTCGGCGGGAGGGGTGCAGATACGCAGTATTTT. Its translation is CASSVEVGGRGADTQYF.

The chain uses TRBV29-1 and TRBJ1-1; weak D call: TRBD1 (5 bases). The germline V gene encodes CDR1 SQVTM and CDR2 ANQGSEA. The CDR3 is 13 residues long. Trimming cost V 3 bases and J 1 base, with 9 bases left between them. CDR3 nucleotide sequence: TGCAGCGTTGATGTGGGGCCGAACACTGAAGCTTTCTTT. Its protein is CSVDVGPNTEAFF.

The CDR3 coding sequence is TGTGCCAGCACTTATGGCTATAATTCACCCCTCCACTTT. It yields the protein CASTYGYNSPLHF. The rearrangement joins TRBV27 to TRBJ1-6; D gene ambiguous. The ends were cut back, 7 bases at V and 3 bases at J, with 7 bases in the middle. Germline V gives CDR1 MNHEY, CDR2 SMNVEV (reference sequence). CDR3 length equals 13 residues.

This clonotype was recorded a few times. V is TRBV28 and J is TRBJ2-1, with a tentative D call TRBD2 (5 bases). Trimming removed 5 bases at V and 8 bases at J, with 10 bases between. This CDR3 spans 12 amino acids. From germline, CDR1 is MDHEN and CDR2 SYDVKM. The CDR3, as DNA: TGTGCCAGCAGTACATGGACTGATGAGCAGTTCTTC. This codes for CASSTWTDEQFF.

This rearrangement joins TRBV10-1 to TRBJ1-5; D not certain. Germline V gene sequence: CDR1 WNHNN, CDR2 SYGVQD (reference sequence). This CDR3 contains 16 residues. Trimming removed 2 bases from V and 1 base from J, with 12 bases in between. CDR3 DNA sequence: TGCGCCAGCAGTGAGAGACTGGGATTAAGCAATCAGCCCCAGCATTTT. This sequence encodes CASSERLGLSNQPQHF.

In its sample, this clonotype was seen a few times. This chain joins TRBV27 and TRBJ2-3, with D uncertain. Deletions cut 2 bases from V and 1 base from J, with 10 bases between. The CDR3 is made up of 15 amino acids. Germline V gives CDR1 MNHEY, CDR2 SMNVEV (reference sequence). CDR3 in DNA: TGTGCCAGCAGTTTAAATTTCCTTGGCACAGATACGCAGTATTTT. Its protein product is CASSLNFLGTDTQYF.

This clonotype was counted at least ten times. The V call is TRBV3-1, the J call TRBJ1-1; D is uncertain. The CDR3 has 13 amino acids. The germline gives CDR1 LGHDT, CDR2 YNNKEL (reference sequence). V lost 6 bases and J lost 6, with 14 bases in between. As DNA, the CDR3 is TGTGCCAGCAGATTGGAGGGAGTCCCTGAAGCTTTCTTT. This gives the protein CASRLEGVPEAFF.

This clonotype was counted ten times or more. This chain joins TRBV5-5 and TRBJ1-6; weak D call: TRBD1 (5 bases). The CDR3 spans 16 residues. Germline V gene lookup returns CDR1 SGHKS and CDR2 YYEKEE (reference sequence). The V and J ends lost 1 base and 2 bases respectively, with 10 bases between them. CDR3 DNA sequence: TGTGCCAGCAGCTTGCATGTGGGGCCCTATAATTCACCCCTCCACTTT. As protein: CASSLHVGPYNSPLHF. The complete variable domain, with remaining parts taken from reference TRBV5-5 and TRBJ1-6, reads DAGVTQSPTHLIKTRGQQVTLRCSPISGHKSVSWYQQVLGQGPQFIFQYYEKEERGRGNFPDRFSARQFPNYSSELNVNALLLGDSALYLCASSLHVGPYNSPLHFGNGTRLTVT.

This clonotype was seen a handful of times. The chain uses TRBV6-5 and TRBJ2-3, with TRBD2 as a possible D gene (5 bases). The CDR3 loop spans 15 amino acids. V gave up 6 bases and J gave up 2 bases, with 15 bases separating them. The germline V gene encodes CDR1 MNHEY and CDR2 SVGAGI. The CDR3 coding sequence is TGTGCCAGCAGCTCCTTAGCGATCCCCACAGATACGCAGTATTTT. The encoded protein is CASSSLAIPTDTQYF.

This sequence joins TRBV12-3 or TRBV12-4 and TRBJ2-7; 7 nucleotides align to TRBD1. After removal of 7 bases from V and 2 bases from J, the junction contained 8 bases not matched to a gene. This CDR3 has 14 residues. The CDR3 coding sequence is TGTGCCAGCACCCTGACAGGGATAACCTACGAGCAGTACTTC. Translated, it gives CASTLTGITYEQYF.

The rearrangement joins TRBV3-1 to TRBJ2-7; D unresolved. The CDR3 is 14 amino acids. V lost 0 bases and J lost 3, with 9 bases in between. The germline V gene encodes CDR1 LGHDT and CDR2 YNNKEL (reference sequence). CDR3 protein: CASSQDNRVYEQYF. The CDR3 DNA is TGTGCCAGCAGCCAAGATAACAGAGTCTACGAGCAGTACTTC.

A few counts support this clonotype. The chain joins TRBV6-6 to TRBJ2-7; 8 nucleotides match TRBD1. Trimming at V came to 2 bases and at J to 4 bases, leaving 1 base not matched to a gene. This CDR3 has 13 residues. Germline CDR1 MNHNY, CDR2 SVGAGI (reference sequence). As DNA, the CDR3 is TGTGCCAGCAGTTACGACAGGGGATACGAGCAGTACTTC. Translating gives CASSYDRGYEQYF.

This clonotype was counted only a few times. The chain combines TRBV7-9 with TRBJ2-3; 11 bases agree with TRBD2. The CDR3 is 16 amino acids. The germline gives CDR1 SEHNR, CDR2 FQNEAQ (reference sequence). Trimming at V came to 1 base and at J to 6 bases, leaving 6 bases not matched to a gene. CDR3 region: CASSLVASGGPDTQYF. Here the CDR3 DNA reads TGTGCCAGCAGCTTAGTGGCTAGCGGGGGGCCGGATACGCAGTATTTT.

This clonotype was counted ten times or more. This chain connects TRBV7-8 to TRBJ2-1; 9 positions match TRBD2. This CDR3 has 14 amino acids. Germline CDR1 is SGHVS and CDR2 is FQNEAQ. The junction had 7 bases not matched to a gene; V was cut back by 5 bases and J by 8 bases. The chain's CDR3 is CASSRGRAGYEQFF. CDR3 bases: TGTGCCAGCAGCCGCGGGAGGGCCGGCTATGAGCAGTTCTTC. Together with reference TRBV7-8 and TRBJ2-1, the CDR3 gives the full variable domain: GAGVSQSPRYKVAKRGQDVALRCDPISGHVSLFWYQQALGQGPEFLTYFQNEAQLDKSGLPSDRFFAERPEGSVSTLKIQRTQQEDSAVYLCASSRGRAGYEQFFGPGTRLTVL.

The V gene is TRBV20-1, the J gene TRBJ2-7; weak D call: TRBD2 (6 bases). The CDR3 is 12 amino acids. Trimming took off 5 bases at V and 4 bases at J, with 12 bases between the two ends. Germline CDR1 is DFQATT and CDR2 is SNEGSKA (reference sequence). This chain's CDR3 is CSASGTAYEQYF. CDR3 sequence (DNA): TGCAGTGCTTCGGGGACTGCGTACGAGCAGTACTTC.

This clonotype was counted only a few times. The chain has TRBV13 and TRBJ2-1, with D hard to call. Trimming removed 0 bases at V and 10 bases at J, with 10 bases between. Germline-derived CDR1 and CDR2 are PRHDT and FYEKMQ (reference sequence). The CDR3 loop spans 13 amino acids. In DNA, the CDR3 is TGTGCCAGCAGCTTAGGAGGAAATGGGGAGCAGTTCTTC. Translating it yields CASSLGGNGEQFF.

In its sample, this clonotype was seen many times. The gene calls are TRBV20-1 and TRBJ2-7; TRBD1 is a possible D gene (8 bases). Germline V CDR1 and CDR2: DFQATT, SNEGSKA (reference sequence). The length of the CDR3 is 16 residues. The germline V and J ends were trimmed by 0 bases and 2 bases, with 17 bases remaining between them. For the CDR3, the DNA is TGCAGTGCTAGAGACCCACAGGGGGGGCAGGCCTACGAGCAGTACTTC. It codes for CSARDPQGGQAYEQYF.

This clonotype was seen more than once but under ten times. J is TRBJ2-3 and V is TRBV2; 8 bases are a match to TRBD2. The CDR3 is made up of 15 amino acids. CDR1 is SNHLY, CDR2 FYNNEI, per germline. After removal of 2 bases from V and 1 base from J, the junction contained 2 bases not matched to a gene. The CDR3 DNA reads TGTGCCAGCAGTGAACGGGGGGGCGGCACAGATACGCAGTATTTT. It specifies CASSERGGGTDTQYF.

The chain couples TRBV20-1 to TRBJ2-1, with TRBD2 identical over 11 bases. Losses at the gene ends were 6 bases for V and 16 bases for J; bases not matched to a gene: 14. This CDR3 is built from 13 residues. The germline V gene has CDR1 DFQATT and CDR2 SNEGSKA (reference sequence). The CDR3 sequence: CSASAVAGGKGFF. The DNA for the CDR3 is TGCAGTGCAAGCGCGGTAGCGGGGGGGAAGGGATTCTTC.

The chain combines TRBV20-1 with TRBJ1-4, with D uncertain. The CDR3 consists of 11 residues. Trimming left V 5 bases short and J 7 bases short, with 8 bases between. The V gene's germline CDR1 is DFQATT and CDR2 SNEGSKA (reference sequence). CDR3 DNA: TGCAGTGCTGTAACGTCTGAAAAACTGTTTTTT. Encoded protein: CSAVTSEKLFF.

CDR3 loop: CASSWASTKGYNEQFF. The CDR3 DNA sequence: TGTGCCAGCAGCTGGGCTAGCACTAAGGGCTACAATGAGCAGTTCTTC. The chain couples TRBV13 to TRBJ2-1, with D possibly being TRBD2 (5 bases). CDR1 and CDR2 (germline): PRHDT, FYEKMQ (reference sequence). Trimming left V 4 bases short and J 3 bases short, with 16 bases between. The length of the CDR3 is 16 residues. The full variable domain, completed using reference TRBV13 and TRBJ2-1, is AAGVIQSPRHLIKEKRETATLKCYPIPRHDTVYWYQQGPGQDPQFLISFYEKMQSDKGSIPDRFSAQQFSDYHSELNMSSLELGDSALYFCASSWASTKGYNEQFFGPGTRLTVL.

The table lists this clonotype with a few counts. V is TRBV5-4 and J is TRBJ2-7; 7 bases agree with TRBD2. CDR3 size: 13 residues. Germline V gene data show CDR1 as SGHNT and CDR2 as YYREEE (reference sequence). The V and J ends lost 4 bases and 3 bases, in that order; junction bases with no gene match: 4. CDR3 bases: TGTGCCAGCAGCCCCGGACTAGACTACGAGCAGTACTTC. It is translated as CASSPGLDYEQYF.

This clonotype was found many times. The chain carries TRBV7-2 and TRBJ2-1; possible D gene TRBD1, 6 bases. The CDR3 extends over 15 amino acids. V lost 5 bases and J lost 10, with 21 bases in between. Germline assignment: CDR1 SGHTA and CDR2 FQGNSA. CDR3 in amino acids: CASSKDSLNVREQFF. The CDR3 nucleotides are TGTGCCAGCAGCAAGGACAGTCTGAATGTGCGCGAGCAGTTCTTC.

This clonotype was seen a handful of times. The chain joins TRBV25-1 to TRBJ2-3, with 12 positions matching TRBD2. The germline gives CDR1 MGHDK, CDR2 SYGVNS. CDR3 size: 15 residues. V lost 2 bases to trimming and J lost 8 bases; unmatched junction nucleotides: 5. In DNA, the CDR3 is TGTGCCAGCAGTGAACGACTAGCGGGAGAGGCTACGCAGTATTTT. Translating gives CASSERLAGEATQYF.

The chain couples TRBV20-1 to TRBJ1-2; D is possibly TRBD1 (5 bases). V lost 0 bases to trimming and J lost 2 bases, with 10 bases between them. This CDR3 has 14 amino acids. The germline V gene has CDR1 DFQATT and CDR2 SNEGSKA (reference sequence). The DNA for the CDR3 is TGCAGTGCTAGAGATCAGCGGGGGAACTATGGCTACACCTTC. This encodes CSARDQRGNYGYTF.

This chain joins TRBV7-2 and TRBJ2-7; 7 positions match TRBD2. The CDR3 contains 15 residues. Germline trimming cut 5 bases from V and 6 bases from J; bases unmatched to any gene: 13. In germline, CDR1 is SGHTA, CDR2 FQGNSA. The chain's CDR3 is CASSQAGTTRGEQYF. The CDR3 bases are TGTGCCAGCAGCCAGGCCGGGACTACAAGGGGCGAGCAGTACTTC.